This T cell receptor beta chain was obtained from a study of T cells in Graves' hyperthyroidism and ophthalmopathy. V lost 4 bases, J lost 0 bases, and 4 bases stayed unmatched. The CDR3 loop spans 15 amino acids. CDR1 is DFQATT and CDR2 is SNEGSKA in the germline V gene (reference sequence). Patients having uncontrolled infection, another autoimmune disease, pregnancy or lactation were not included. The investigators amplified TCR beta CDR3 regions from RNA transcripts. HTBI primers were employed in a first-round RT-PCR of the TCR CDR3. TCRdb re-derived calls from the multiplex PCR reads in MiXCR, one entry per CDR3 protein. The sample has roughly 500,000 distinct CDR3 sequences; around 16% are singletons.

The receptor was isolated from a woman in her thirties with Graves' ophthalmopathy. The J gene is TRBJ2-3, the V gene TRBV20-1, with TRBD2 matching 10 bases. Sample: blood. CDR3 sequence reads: CSATGLAASTDTQYF. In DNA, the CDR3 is TGCAGTGCTACAGGACTAGCGGCTAGCACAGATACGCAGTATTTT.